This TCR beta chain was sequenced in a study of blood T cell repertoires in COVID-19. Background on the study: COVID-19 samples collected from the United States, Italy and Spain covered acute and convalescent phases. PBMCs, B-cell-depleted T cells, or T cells were the source of the cDNA or gDNA that made up the material.

Germline values: CDR1 WSHSY, CDR2 SAAADI. The CDR3 spans 15 residues. Trimming took 7 bases from V and 7 from J, leaving 19 bases between them. This clone was detected only once. Original processing notes: From reference gene primer amplification, estimates of nucleated cell counts were derived. Clones were read by immunoSEQ multiplex PCR, and TCRdb kept only the in-frame ones, dropping some. That table gives V, J and clone size, and the DNA gave D and trimming. The table records roughly 76,000 clones, approximately 80% of them present only once. The sequence derives from a human donor in a cohort sampled during active COVID-19. Sequencing was done on a sample of peripheral blood. The chain employs TRBV10-2 and TRBJ1-4; tentative D call: TRBD1 (6 bases). The CDR3 nucleotides are TGCGCCAGCAATCCCACCGGAACAGGGCGTGAAAAACTGTTTTTT. It translates to CASNPTGTGREKLFF.